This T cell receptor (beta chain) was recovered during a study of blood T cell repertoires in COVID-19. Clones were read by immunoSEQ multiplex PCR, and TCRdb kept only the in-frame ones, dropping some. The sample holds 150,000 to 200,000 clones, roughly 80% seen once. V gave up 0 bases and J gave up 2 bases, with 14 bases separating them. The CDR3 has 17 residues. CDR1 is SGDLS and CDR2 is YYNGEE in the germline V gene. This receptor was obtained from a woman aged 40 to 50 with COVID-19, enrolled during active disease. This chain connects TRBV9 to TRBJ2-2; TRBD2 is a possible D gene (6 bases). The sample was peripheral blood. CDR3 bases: TGTGCCAGCAGCGTAGTCCCGAGACTAGATAACACCGGGGAGCTGTTTTTT. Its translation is CASSVVPRLDNTGELFF.